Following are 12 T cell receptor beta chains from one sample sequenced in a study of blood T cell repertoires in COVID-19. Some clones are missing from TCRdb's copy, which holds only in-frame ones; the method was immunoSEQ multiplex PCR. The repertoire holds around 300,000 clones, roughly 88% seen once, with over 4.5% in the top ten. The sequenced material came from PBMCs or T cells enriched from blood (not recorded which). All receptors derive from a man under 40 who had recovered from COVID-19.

This chain's CDR3 is CASSSMLAGYNEQFF. CDR3 nucleotide sequence: TGTGCCAGTAGTTCCATGCTAGCGGGGTACAATGAGCAGTTCTTC. The genes are TRBV19 and TRBJ2-1, with TRBD2 matching over 9 bases. This CDR3 is built from 15 residues. The germline V gene has CDR1 LNHDA and CDR2 SQIVND (reference sequence). V dropped 5 bases and J dropped 4; count of bases not matched to a gene: 6.

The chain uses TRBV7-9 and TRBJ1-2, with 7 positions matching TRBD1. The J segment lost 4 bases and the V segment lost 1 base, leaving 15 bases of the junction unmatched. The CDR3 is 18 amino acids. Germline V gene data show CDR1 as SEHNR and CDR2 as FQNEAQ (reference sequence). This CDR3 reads CASSLEDRRDRGPYGYTF. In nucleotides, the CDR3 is TGTGCCAGCAGCTTAGAAGATCGCCGGGACAGAGGTCCCTATGGCTACACCTTC.

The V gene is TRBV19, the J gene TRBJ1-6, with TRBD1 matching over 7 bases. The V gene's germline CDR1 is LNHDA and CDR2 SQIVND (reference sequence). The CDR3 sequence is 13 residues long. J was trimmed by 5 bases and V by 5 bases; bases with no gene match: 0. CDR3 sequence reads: CASSDRDNSPLHF. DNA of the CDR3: TGTGCCAGTAGTGACAGGGATAATTCACCCCTCCACTTT.

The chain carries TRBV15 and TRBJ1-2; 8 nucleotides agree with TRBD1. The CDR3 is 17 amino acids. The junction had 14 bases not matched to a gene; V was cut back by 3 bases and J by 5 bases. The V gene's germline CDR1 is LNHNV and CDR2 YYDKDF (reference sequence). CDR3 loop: CATSRGQDGLRGYGYTF. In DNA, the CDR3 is TGTGCCACCAGCAGGGGACAGGATGGACTTAGGGGGTATGGCTACACCTTC.

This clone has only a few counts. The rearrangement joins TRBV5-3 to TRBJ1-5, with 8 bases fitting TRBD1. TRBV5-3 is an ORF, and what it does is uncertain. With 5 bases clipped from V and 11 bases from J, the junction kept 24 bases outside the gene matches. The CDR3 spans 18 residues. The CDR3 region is CARSPNIPRQGRPVAQHF. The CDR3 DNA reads TGTGCCAGAAGTCCAAACATTCCTAGACAGGGGAGGCCCGTTGCCCAGCATTTT.

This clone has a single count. DNA for the CDR3: TGTGCCAGCATTAGGAGACAGGGGGTATTCAATGAGCAGTTCTTC. Protein product: CASIRRQGVFNEQFF. This chain uses TRBV6-5 with TRBJ2-1; 9 bases map to TRBD1. Trimming at V came to 7 bases and at J to 6 bases, leaving 10 bases not matched to a gene. The germline V gene has CDR1 MNHEY and CDR2 SVGAGI. The CDR3 is made up of 15 amino acids.

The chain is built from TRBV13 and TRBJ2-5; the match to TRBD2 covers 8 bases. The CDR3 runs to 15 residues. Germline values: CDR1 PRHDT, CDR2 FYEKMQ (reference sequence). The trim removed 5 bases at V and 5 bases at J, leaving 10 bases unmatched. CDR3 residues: CASSQRGKRGETQYF. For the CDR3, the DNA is TGTGCCAGCAGCCAGCGGGGGAAACGGGGGGAGACCCAGTACTTC. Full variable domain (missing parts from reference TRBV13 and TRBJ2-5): AAGVIQSPRHLIKEKRETATLKCYPIPRHDTVYWYQQGPGQDPQFLISFYEKMQSDKGSIPDRFSAQQFSDYHSELNMSSLELGDSALYFCASSQRGKRGETQYFGPGTRLLVL.

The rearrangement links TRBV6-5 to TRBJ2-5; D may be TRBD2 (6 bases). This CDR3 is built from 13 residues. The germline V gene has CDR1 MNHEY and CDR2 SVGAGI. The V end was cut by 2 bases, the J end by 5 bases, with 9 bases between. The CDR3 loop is CASSYAGRETQYF. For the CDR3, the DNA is TGTGCCAGCAGTTACGCGGGGCGCGAGACCCAGTACTTC.

The CDR3 coding sequence is TGTGCCAGCAGCTCCGGGACAGGGGAGGGCAATTCACCCCTCCACTTT. This translates into CASSSGTGEGNSPLHF. This chain joins TRBV7-9 and TRBJ1-6, with TRBD1 matching 10 bases. This CDR3 is 16 amino acids long. V lost 4 bases, J lost 7 bases, and 7 bases stayed unmatched. Germline values: CDR1 SEHNR, CDR2 FQNEAQ (reference sequence).

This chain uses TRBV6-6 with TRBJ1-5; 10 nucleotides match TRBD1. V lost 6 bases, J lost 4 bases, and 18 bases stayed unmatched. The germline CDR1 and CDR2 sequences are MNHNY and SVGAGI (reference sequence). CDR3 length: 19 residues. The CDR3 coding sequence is TGTGCCAGCAGCTCCGTTCCCAATAAACCGGGACAGGGGAATCAGCCCCAGCATTTT. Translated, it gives CASSSVPNKPGQGNQPQHF.

CDR3 DNA sequence: TGCAGCGTTGAAGAAGGCGGGTCCTACGAGCAGTACTTC. Protein product: CSVEEGGSYEQYF. This sequence joins TRBV29-1 and TRBJ2-7; D perhaps matches TRBD2 (5 bases). The CDR3 length is 13 residues. Trimming left V 0 bases short and J 1 base short, with 7 bases between. The germline CDR1 and CDR2 sequences are SQVTM and ANQGSEA.

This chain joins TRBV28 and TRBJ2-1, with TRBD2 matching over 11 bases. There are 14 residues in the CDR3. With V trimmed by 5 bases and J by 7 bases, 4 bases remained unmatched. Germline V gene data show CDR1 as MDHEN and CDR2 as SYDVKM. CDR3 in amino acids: CASSKTSGVNEQFF. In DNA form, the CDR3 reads TGTGCCAGCAGTAAGACTAGCGGGGTGAATGAGCAGTTCTTC. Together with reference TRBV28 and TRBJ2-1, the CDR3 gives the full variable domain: DVKVTQSSRYLVKRTGEKVFLECVQDMDHENMFWYRQDPGLGLRLIYFSYDVKMKEKGDIPEGYSVSREKKERFSLILESASTNQTSMYLCASSKTSGVNEQFFGPGTRLTVL.